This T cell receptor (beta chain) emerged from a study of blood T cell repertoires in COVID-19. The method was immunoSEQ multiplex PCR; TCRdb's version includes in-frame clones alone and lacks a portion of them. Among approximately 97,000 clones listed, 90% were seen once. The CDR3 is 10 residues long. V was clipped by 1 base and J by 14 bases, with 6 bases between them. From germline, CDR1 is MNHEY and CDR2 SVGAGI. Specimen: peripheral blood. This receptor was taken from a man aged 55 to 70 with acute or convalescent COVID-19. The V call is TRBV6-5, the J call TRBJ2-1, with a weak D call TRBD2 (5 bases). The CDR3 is CASSYYGEFF. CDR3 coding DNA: TGTGCCAGCAGTTACTACGGGGAGTTCTTC.